This T cell receptor beta chain was captured by sequencing in a study of regulatory T cells in long-lasting Graves disease. The sample's time point: newly diagnosed GD, antithyroid drugs for less than 3 months. Researchers made the TCR library from RNA that was extracted from PBMCs. Diagnoses of Graves' disease were made by American Thyroid Association guidelines. Libraries of TCR beta came from iRepertoire HTBI primers plus Arm-PCR of CDR3 regions. In TCRdb, the multiplex PCR reads were re-called with MiXCR into one record per CDR3 protein. The table lists about 470,000 distinct CDR3 sequences, 15% of them singletons. Study-wide results and limits: When disease was persistent, TRBV28, TRBJ1-2 and TRBJ2-5 were the favored segments.

This clonotype was recorded a few times. Its cognate antigen is unknown. V was cut by 4 bases and J by 3 bases, with 9 bases left in between. Germline CDR1 reads MGHDK; CDR2 reads SYGVNS. This CDR3 has 13 amino acids. The same sample was also used in a study of T cells in Graves' hyperthyroidism and ophthalmopathy. That work contributes: A first-round RT-PCR of the TCR CDR3 used the HTBI primer set. Blood held most thyroid clonotypes expanded above 0.001 frequency.

The rearrangement links TRBV25-1 to TRBJ1-2; D is undetermined. The input for sequencing was peripheral blood mononuclear cells (PBMCs), taken at new diagnosis, from a patient treated with antithyroid drugs. The TCR originated in a woman in her 30s with Graves disease. CDR3 nucleotides: TGTGCCAGCAGTGGAGGAAACTACTATGGCTACACCTTC. Translated, it gives CASSGGNYYGYTF.